This T cell receptor (beta chain) was sequenced for a study of OX40 agonist ivuxolimab in advanced cancers. For the wider study: Ivuxolimab was an agonistic, fully human IgG2 monoclonal antibody directed against OX40 (CD134), a costimulatory receptor. Partial responses were achieved by three dose-escalation patients, of whom one had hepatocellular carcinoma and two had cutaneous melanoma. Patients were allowed to have had prior anti-PD-1, anti-PD-L1 or anti-CTLA-4 therapy, and 40% to 45% of the dose-escalation patients had been treated with checkpoint inhibitors. The paper covers the monotherapy dose-escalation part of the phase I ivuxolimab trial, which included N ≈ 57 patients. Of the roughly 53 patients in dose escalation, some 19 had hepatocellular carcinoma, some 15 had melanoma, 9 had renal cell carcinoma and 9 had head and neck cancer. Peripheral TCRbeta sequencing aimed to test whether ivuxolimab altered TCR sequence diversity and caused clonal T-cell expansion. Intravenous ivuxolimab was administered to patients every 2 weeks at six dose levels: 0.01, 0.1, 0.3, 1.5, 3 and 10 mg/kg. A male proportion of almost 85% and a mean age of approximately 55 years, ranging from roughly 20 to 80, were recorded for the dose-escalation cohort. General findings and caveats noted by the study authors: At doses of 0.1 to 3.0 mg/kg, clonal expansion of both CD4+ and CD8+ T cells in blood was seen between baseline and week 6. After ivuxolimab, expanded clones were on average more numerous among CD8+ T cells than among CD4+ T cells. Low levels of normalized T-cell clonal expansion were also seen in some nonresponding patients. In the 0.1-3.0 mg/kg groups, partial responders had among the lowest normalized peripheral clonal expansion, particularly in CD8+ T cells. The antigen specificity of the clonally expanded peripheral T cells was not determined.

Patients with autoimmune disease history or receiving systemic immunosuppression were excluded from the trial. Peripheral blood for TCR sequencing was collected from all dose cohorts at baseline, on cycle 4 day 1, and on cycle 7 day 1. The samples were drawn from a first-in-human, open-label, multicenter phase I dose-escalation trial of ivuxolimab. Adults with locally advanced or metastatic head and neck squamous cell, hepatocellular, melanoma or renal cell carcinoma were enrolled in the trial. CD4+ and CD8+ T cells were sorted separately from peripheral blood before TCR sequencing. CDR1 SNHLY and CDR2 FYNNEI are derived from the germline V gene. The germline ends are 15 bases apart after V is trimmed by 3 bases and J by 6 bases. The CDR3 sequence holds 14 residues, the cysteine and phenylalanine included. Only the CDR3 portion is preserved as DNA: 42 bases, with reading frame beginning at the first base.

In regard to this clone: Its antigen has not been determined. Base quality data are lacking; no much larger clone is found one base away.

Genomic DNA was extracted from sorted cells for sequencing of the TCRbeta CDR3 region. The immunoSEQ Assay was used for sequencing of TCRbeta CDR3 regions. This immuneACCESS table, as held by TCRdb, lists in-frame sequences with V and J called but not all clones. Of the missing ones, under half trace to an unresolved V gene in checked studies; the others have no known cause. The sample profile shows 53,000 or so clones; around 81% of them were found once. 2.8% of the sample is in the top ten clones. Sequenced here: CD4+ or CD8+ T cells sorted from blood, sampled in a trial of the OX40 agonist ivuxolimab. In this chain, TRBV2 is recombined with TRBJ2-7; TRBD2 is possibly the D segment (5 matching bases). The receptor comes from an adult with an advanced solid tumor such as melanoma, head and neck, liver or kidney cancer. Here is the DNA: TGTGCCAGCAGTGAGGGAGTCCCTACGGCCGAGCAGTACTTC. Translated, this is CASSEGVPTAEQYF.